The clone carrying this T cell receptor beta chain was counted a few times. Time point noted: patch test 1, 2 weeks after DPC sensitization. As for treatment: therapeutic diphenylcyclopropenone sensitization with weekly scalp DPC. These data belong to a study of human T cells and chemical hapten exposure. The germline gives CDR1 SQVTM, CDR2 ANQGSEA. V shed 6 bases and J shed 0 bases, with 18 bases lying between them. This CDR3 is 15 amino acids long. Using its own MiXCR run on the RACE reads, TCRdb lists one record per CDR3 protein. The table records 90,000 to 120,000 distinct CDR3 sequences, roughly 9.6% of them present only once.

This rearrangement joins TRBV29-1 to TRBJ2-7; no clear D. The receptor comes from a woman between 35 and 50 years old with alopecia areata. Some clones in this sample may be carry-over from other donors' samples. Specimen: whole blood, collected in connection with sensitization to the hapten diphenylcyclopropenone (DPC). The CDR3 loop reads CSVRLVGSSSYEQYF. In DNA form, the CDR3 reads TGCAGCGTCCGTCTTGTGGGGTCGAGCTCCTACGAGCAGTACTTC.